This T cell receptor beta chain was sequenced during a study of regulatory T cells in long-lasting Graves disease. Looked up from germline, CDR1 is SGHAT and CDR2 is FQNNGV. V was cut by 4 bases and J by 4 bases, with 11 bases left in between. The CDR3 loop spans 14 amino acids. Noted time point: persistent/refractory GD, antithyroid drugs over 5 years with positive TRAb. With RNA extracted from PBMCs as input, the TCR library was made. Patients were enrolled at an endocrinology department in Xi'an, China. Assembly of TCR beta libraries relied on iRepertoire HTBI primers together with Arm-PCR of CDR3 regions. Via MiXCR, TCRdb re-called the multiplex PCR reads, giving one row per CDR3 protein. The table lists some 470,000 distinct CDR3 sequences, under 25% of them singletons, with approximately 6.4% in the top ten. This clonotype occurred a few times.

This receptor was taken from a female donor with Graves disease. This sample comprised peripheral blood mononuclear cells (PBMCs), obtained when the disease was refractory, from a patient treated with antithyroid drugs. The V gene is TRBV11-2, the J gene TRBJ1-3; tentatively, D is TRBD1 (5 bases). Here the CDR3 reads CASSSDWGGNTIYF. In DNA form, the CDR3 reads TGTGCCAGCAGCTCGGACTGGGGGGGAAACACCATATATTTT.